One and the same sample provided the 4 T cell receptor beta chains below, sequenced in a study of blood T cell repertoires in COVID-19 (dated by TCRdb to about 2020). Library preparation was by the immunoSEQ multiplex PCR assay. Here the immuneACCESS table is served through TCRdb, limited to in-frame sequences with V and J called. Missing clones are a known gap in these copies; in checked studies unresolved V genes cover under half, and the rest lacks a known reason. The sample records about 100,000 clones, 91% of which are singletons. Clones ranked in the top ten supply 15% to 20% of the sample. Material: peripheral blood. These receptor sequences come from a man aged 45-65 years with acute or convalescent COVID-19.

The chain is built from TRBV5-1 and TRBJ2-1; 8 bases align to TRBD1. The CDR3 loop spans 15 amino acids. CDR1 is SGHRS and CDR2 is YFSETQ in the germline V gene. V lost 4 bases to trimming and J lost 2 bases; unmatched junction nucleotides: 5. Here the CDR3 DNA reads TGCGCCAGCAGCGGAGGGACAGGAACCTACAATGAGCAGTTCTTC. This sequence encodes CASSGGTGTYNEQFF.

The chain employs TRBV6-2 or TRBV6-3 and TRBJ1-5; 7 nucleotides align to TRBD1. V gave up 7 bases and J gave up 4 bases; unmatched junction bases: 7. Germline V gene lookup returns CDR1 MNHEY and CDR2 SVGEGT. This CDR3 spans 14 amino acids. The CDR3 DNA reads as TGTGCCAGCACCCCGGGACAGACAAATCAGCCCCAGCATTTT. This translates into CASTPGQTNQPQHF.

CDR3 loop: CASSGRGLEQYF. As DNA, the CDR3 is TGTGCCAGCAGCGGCAGGGGGCTCGAGCAGTACTTC. The rearrangement joins TRBV7-9 to TRBJ2-7, with TRBD1 identical over 8 bases. Germline V gives CDR1 SEHNR, CDR2 FQNEAQ (reference sequence). This CDR3 is built from 12 residues. Trimming took 5 bases from V and 6 from J; bases not matched to a gene: 3.

V is TRBV12-5 and J is TRBJ2-7; D possibly corresponds to TRBD1 (6 bases). CDR1 is LGHNT and CDR2 is FRNRAP in the germline V gene. Trimming left V 3 bases short and J 3 bases short, with 6 bases between. The CDR3 has 12 residues. CDR3 DNA: TGTGCTAGTGGTTTACAGGGCTACGAGCAGTACTTC. Translating gives CASGLQGYEQYF.